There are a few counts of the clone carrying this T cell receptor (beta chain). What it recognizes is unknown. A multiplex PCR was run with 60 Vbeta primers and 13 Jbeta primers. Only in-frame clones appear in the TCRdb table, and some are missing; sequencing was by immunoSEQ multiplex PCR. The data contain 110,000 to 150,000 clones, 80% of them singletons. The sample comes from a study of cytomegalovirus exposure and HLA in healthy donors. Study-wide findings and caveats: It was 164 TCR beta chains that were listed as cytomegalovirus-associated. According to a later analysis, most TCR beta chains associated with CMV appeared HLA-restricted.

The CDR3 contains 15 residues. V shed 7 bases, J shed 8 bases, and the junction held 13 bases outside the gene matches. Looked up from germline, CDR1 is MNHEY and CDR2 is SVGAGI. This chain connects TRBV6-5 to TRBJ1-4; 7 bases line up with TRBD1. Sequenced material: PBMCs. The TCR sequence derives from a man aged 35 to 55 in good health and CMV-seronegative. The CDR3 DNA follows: TGTGCCAGCATGGAACAGGGGCGGCCCATCGAAAAACTGTTTTTT. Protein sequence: CASMEQGRPIEKLFF.